Listed below are T cell receptor beta chains from one sample, sequenced in a study of blood T cell repertoires in COVID-19. The repertoire was sequenced with immunoSEQ multiplex PCR; TCRdb's copy has only in-frame clones and lacks some. The table has 88,000 or so clones, roughly nine tenths seen once; the top ten hold approximately 2%. Sequences were obtained from peripheral blood. The receptors shown here come from a man over 45 with acute or convalescent COVID-19. Both conserved end residues are part of each CDR3. D genes are given only for firm matches. Size is omitted from some rows. Given values are once, few, many or a class for expanded clones.

>.|TRBJ2-2|.|TRBV2
TGTGCCACCACCGCAACAGGGTCGAACACCGGGGAGCTGTTTTTT
CATTATGSNTGELFF
>.|TRBJ1-6|TRBD1|TRBV2
TGTGCCAGCGGGGGACAGTTGAGCTCCTATAATTCACCCCTCCACTTT
CASGGQLSSYNSPLHF
>.|TRBJ1-1|.|TRBV5-6
TGTGCCAGCAGCTCGCGTACAGGGTCGGGTGAAGCTTTCTTT
CASSSRTGSGEAFF
>.|TRBJ2-2|.|TRBV6-2/TRBV6-3
TGTGCCAGCAGTTCACTAGCAGGGGGATCCACCGGGGAGCTGTTTTTT
CASSSLAGGSTGELFF
>once|TRBJ1-6|.|TRBV6-1
TGTGCCAGCAGTGAAGTACAGGGTTGGGATTCACCCCTCCACTTT
CASSEVQGWDSPLHF
>.|TRBJ2-2|.|TRBV3-1/TRBV3-2
TGTGCCAGCAGCCTCCTCGGGACACCTGACACCGGGGAGCTGTTTTTT
CASSLLGTPDTGELFF
>once|TRBJ2-3|TRBD2|TRBV19
TGTGCCACTAGCGGGGGGTCCTTCACAGATACGCAGTATTTT
CATSGGSFTDTQYF
>.|TRBJ1-2|TRBD1|TRBV18
TGTGCCAGCTCACCAGACAGGGGATCTGGCTACACCTTC
CASSPDRGSGYTF
>.|TRBJ2-1|TRBD1|TRBV27
TGTGCCAGCAGTCCAAGGGACAGTCCTGGGGAGCAGTTCTTC
CASSPRDSPGEQFF
>.|TRBJ1-1|.|TRBV24-1
TGTGCCACCAGTGATCCCCTGCGGGGGCTAACTGAAGCTTTCTTT
CATSDPLRGLTEAFF
>.|TRBJ2-3|TRBD2|TRBV5-1
TGCGCCAGCAGCTCGGAGGGCGGGAGTATCCCAGATACGCAGTATTTT
CASSSEGGSIPDTQYF
>.|TRBJ2-2|.|TRBV9
TGTGCCAGCAGCGAATGGGCAAACACCGGGGAGCTGTTTTTT
CASSEWANTGELFF
>.|TRBJ1-3|.|TRBV25-1
TGTGCCAGCAACACAGGGACCGGAAACACCATATATTTT
CASNTGTGNTIYF
>.|TRBJ1-2|TRBD1|TRBV12-3/TRBV12-4
TGTGCCAGCAGCCAGGGGGTAGACTACACCTTC
CASSQGVDYTF
>.|TRBJ1-1|.|TRBV28
TGTGCCAGCTTCGGCGGATGGACTGAAGCTTTCTTT
CASFGGWTEAFF
>few|TRBJ2-7|.|TRBV9
TGTGCCAGCAGCTCTGCGGCCGCCTACGAGCAGTACTTC
CASSSAAAYEQYF
>.|TRBJ2-5|.|TRBV7-7
TGTGCCAGCAGCAGACAGGCCCAAGAGACCCAGTACTTC
CASSRQAQETQYF
>.|TRBJ1-1|.|TRBV5-4
TGTGCCAGCAGCCAGGCGGGGGGAGCCACTGAAGCTTTCTTT
CASSQAGGATEAFF
>.|TRBJ2-3|.|TRBV6-5
TGTGCCAGTCCGGGGGAGACCCTGAGGACAGATACGCAGTATTTT
CASPGETLRTDTQYF
>.|TRBJ1-4|TRBD1|TRBV5-1
TGCGCCAGCAGCTTGGCGGGACAGAGTAATGAAAAACTGTTTTTT
CASSLAGQSNEKLFF
>.|TRBJ1-4|.|TRBV2
TGTGCCAGCAGTCAAACCACCCCCAGGGTAACTAATGAAAAACTGTTTTTT
CASSQTTPRVTNEKLFF
>.|TRBJ1-1|TRBD1|TRBV6-5
TGTGCCAGCAGTTATGGCAGGGGGACTGAAGCTTTCTTT
CASSYGRGTEAFF
>.|TRBJ2-7|.|TRBV27
TGTGCCAGCAGACCCTTTTCGGGACTAGAGGGGGCATACGAGCAGTACTTC
CASRPFSGLEGAYEQYF
>.|TRBJ1-2|.|TRBV7-9
TGTGCCAGCAGAGGAGAAGGGGCCTATGGCTACACCTTC
CASRGEGAYGYTF
>.|TRBJ2-2|TRBD1|TRBV7-8
TGTGCCAGCAGCTACGACAGGGTAAACACCGGGGAGCTGTTTTTT
CASSYDRVNTGELFF
>once|TRBJ1-3|.|TRBV5-1
TGCGCCAGCAGCTTAGGGCAGGAGGCTTTGCGGAGTGGAAACACCATATATTTT
CASSLGQEALRSGNTIYF
>once|TRBJ2-5|TRBD2|TRBV28
TGTGCCAGCAGTTTTCTGACTAGCGGGGGACAAGAGACCCAGTACTTC
CASSFLTSGGQETQYF
>.|TRBJ1-1|TRBD1|TRBV12-5
TGTGCTAGTGGTTGGGCGACAGGGAGGAACACTGAAGCTTTCTTT
CASGWATGRNTEAFF